This T cell receptor (beta chain) was identified during a study of cytomegalovirus exposure and HLA in healthy donors (dated by TCRdb to 2016 to 2017). About the investigation overall: In an earlier analysis of approximately 640 of the donors, around 290 Gb of sequence data and 90 million to 130 million unique TCR beta sequences from approximately 180 million T cells were reported. Roughly 300 gigabases of sequencing data and 70 million to 95 million unique TCR sequences made up an early release that covered approximately 650 HLA-typed donors. The genetic ancestry cluster associated with self-reported Caucasian donors included around 76% of the roughly 400 genotyped donors. The study aimed to test whether cataloging public T cell receptors could reveal signatures of past pathogen exposure. Using immunosequencing, the study profiled T cell repertoires from fewer than 850 subjects and related those repertoires to cytomegalovirus serostatus. Along with the roughly 670-subject first cohort, a separate validation cohort of over a hundred different subjects was used. To predict cytomegalovirus infection status, the study combined high-throughput TCR immunosequencing, statistical association of individual TCRs with disease status, and machine learning. A later analysis re-examined previously published TCR beta repertoires from more than 550 donors and added high-resolution HLA genotyping to investigate patterns of TCR occurrence. Rather than using new phenotypic data, the later analysis identified candidate immune exposures from TCR beta sequences and from how often those sequences occurred across donors. To decide whether each TCR beta V gene segment behaved as functional or pseudogenic, an earlier analysis of fewer than 750 of the donors relied on high-throughput TCR beta sequencing. Alongside the repertoire data, information on donor age, sex, ethnicity and CMV serostatus was compiled. In a later genetic analysis, genome-wide SNP genotypes for about three fifths of the 666 donors were used, and that subset was treated as a discovery cohort. Every discovery cohort repertoire had been produced on one sequencing platform. Both class I and class II loci were covered by HLA typing, at four-digit resolution. The number of typed donors differed by locus: roughly 629-640 for A, B, C, DRB1 and DQB1; roughly 510 for DQA1; 606 for DPA1; and about 470 for DPB1. A handful of DR-DQ haplotypes were handled as single units for association and clustering because linkage in the cohort was strong. On average, around 230,000 unique TCR beta nucleotide sequences were sequenced per donor among roughly 430 genotyped donors of the cohort, with 15% to 20% of those sequences being non-productive. The research as a whole found: A later analysis found that TCR association rates varied across HLA loci, with DRB1 alleles showing the most associated TCRs and HLA-C alleles the fewest. When HLA alleles, especially DR and DQ, strongly co-occurred, attributing TCR associations to individual alleles was difficult. Some IMGT-functional V segments, including TRBV6-2 and TRBV6-3, could not be distinguished by the 87-base-pair reads and were therefore excluded. Across donors, most TCR sequences were observed very rarely, whereas some public TCRs were present in many individuals. A few of the identified cytomegalovirus-associated TCR beta chains were confirmed in vitro to be specific for cytomegalovirus antigens. In an earlier analysis of 587 of the donors, most TCR beta V segments appeared in productive rearrangements about 87% or about 30% of the time, broadly matching IMGT annotations. In a later genetic analysis, fewer N-insertions in productive TCRs were reported among donors in an Asian-associated ancestry cluster than the roughly 700-donor mean. Immune exposure information for the cohort was limited to CMV serostatus. In a later analysis, HLA-associated TCR beta chains were found to be more clonally expanded and to have lower generation probabilities than equally common non-associated chains. V-gene and J-gene trimming of TCR beta chains was associated with a missense DCLRE1C variant in a later genetic analysis, and the association was replicated in an independent cohort. The classifier was reported to diagnose cytomegalovirus status with high specificity and sensitivity in both the original and validation cohorts. A further reported finding was that TCR beta sequences accurately predicted the HLA-A and HLA-B alleles for most subjects in the first cohort. Because some donors lacked HLA typing at each locus, the association tests relied only on the typed subset. A later analysis associated 15,000 or so TCR beta sequences with specific HLA alleles at a false discovery rate of 0.05. Roughly uniform sequencing depth across donors was assumed in presence/absence analyses, although this assumption may not hold. A later analysis reported that several top co-occurrence clusters appeared linked to parvovirus B19, influenza, CMV and Epstein-Barr virus. The sequencing pipeline was judged likely to have produced a cluster of highly shared sequence variants as a technical artifact. The earlier analysis of almost 600 of the donors excluded 15 to 20 rarely observed V segments, including chromosome 9 orphons, because counts were too low. The study gave a list of 150 to 200 TCR beta chains associated with cytomegalovirus. Most CMV-associated TCR beta chains appeared to be HLA-restricted in a later analysis, and the HLA associations seemed to be driven largely by CMV exposure. Correlated functional status among segregating V segments might be attributable to linkage disequilibrium, but an unknown experimental factor could not be ruled out. It was suggested by the authors that the approach could potentially be generalized to other disease states and immunological phenotypes. This cohort had only TCR beta chains sequenced, and the lack of alpha or paired-chain data limited which features could be detected.

The cohort consisted of some 670 healthy bone marrow donors. At the time of sampling, all cohort members were nominally healthy, though unrecorded immune exposures were likely present. The donor tested CMV seropositive and was one of the 289 seropositive cohort members. A peripheral blood sample was provided by each donor, and peripheral blood mononuclear cells were used for TCR beta sequencing. The Qiagen DNeasy Blood Extraction Kit was used to extract genomic DNA from the blood cell samples. As for this clone: Its antigen is currently not known. Per-nucleotide qualities are absent, and no much larger clonotype sits a single base away.

The CDR1 and CDR2 encoded by the germline V gene (reference sequence) are MNHEY and SMNVEV. The CDR3, from cysteine to phenylalanine, totals 16 residues. Only the CDR3 region is kept as DNA, spanning 48 bases read in frame from base 1. Relative to germline, V is 3 bases shorter and J is 0 bases shorter, with 13 bases between their ends. Libraries were built with the immunoSEQ multiplex PCR assay. The multiplex PCR relied on a mix of 60 forward primers for TCR Vbeta segments and 13 reverse primers for TCR Jbeta segments. The CDR3 region of rearranged TCR beta genes was amplified from genomic DNA by a multiplex PCR assay. On the Illumina HiSeq System, the amplified TCR beta libraries were sequenced as 87-base-pair reads. Per the original workflow: Across the 500 to 700 repertoires, a later analysis counted 78 million or so unique TCR beta chains, approximately 10 million of which were shared by at least two donors. A nearest-neighbor algorithm error-corrected the raw reads and collapsed the reads into unique sequences, merging closely related sequences to remove PCR and sequencing errors. CDR3 sequences were aligned to IMGT reference sequences to assign V, D and J gene segments. For a sequence to be retained, a match of at least six nucleotides to both a V gene segment and a J gene segment was required. Rearrangements were classified as productive when the CDR3 lacked stop codons and remained in frame with V and J, and all other rearrangements were classified as non-productive. CDR3 was defined according to IMGT convention as the region running from the second conserved V-encoded cysteine to the conserved J-encoded phenylalanine. The earlier analysis of about 570 of the donors excluded any sequence lacking an unambiguous match to a single V gene segment. In an earlier analysis of 450 to 700 of the donors, V segments were called functional above 56.7% productive rearrangements and were called segregating when the between-donor standard deviation exceeded 5%. A statistical classification framework was built to diagnose cytomegalovirus status from the catalog of TCR beta chain sequences. V and J gene assignment, in a later analysis, came from comparing TCR nucleotide sequences with IMGT/GENE-DB human TR gene sequences. Using the TCRdist pipeline, a later analysis assigned CDR3 sequences along with most-parsimonious VDJ recombination scenarios. In a later analysis, every TCR beta chain was defined by the combination of its CDR3 amino acid sequence and its V-gene family, and reads without a unique V-gene family were dropped. To address suspected cross-contamination and a sequencing artifact, a later analysis removed approximately 600 highly shared, low-generation-probability nucleotide sequences. A later analysis calculated a clonal expansion index for each public chain from normalized within-repertoire ranks of inferred template counts. In a later analysis, generation probabilities were computed using a VDJ recombination model fitted to out-of-frame rearrangements, and the results were checked against IGoR. In a later analysis, TCR-TCR, TCR-HLA and TCR-CMV co-occurrence was scored with hypergeometric tests, and a repertoire-size bias correction was applied to TCR pairs. To estimate false discovery rates, a later analysis permuted the HLA or CMV assignments 20 times. In a later analysis, co-occurring TCRs were grouped with DBSCAN, and TCRdist sequence similarity was added when clustering was performed within HLA-allele-positive subsets. Repertoires with fewer than 30,000 or more than 120,000 public chains, plus five repertoires with anomalous nucleotide sharing, were excluded from co-occurrence clustering. TCRdb provides this immuneACCESS table in a form limited to in-frame rearrangements. Some clones are lacking; in checked studies, under half of them reflect an unresolved V gene, and why the rest are absent is not known. V and J calls and clone size are those listed in that table; D and trimming were worked out from the DNA. This sample lists 250,000 to 350,000 clones; about nine tenths were detected once. The top ten hold around 3.7% of the sample.

Material: PBMCs. The chain is assembled from TRBV27 and TRBJ2-3; tentative D gene TRBD2, with 6 bases matching. The sequence was collected from a man aged 40-49 years in good health and CMV-seropositive. The DNA sequence follows: TGTGCCAGCAGTTTCCGGGAGACGACTAGCACAGATACGCAGTATTTT. It codes for CASSFRETTSTDTQYF.